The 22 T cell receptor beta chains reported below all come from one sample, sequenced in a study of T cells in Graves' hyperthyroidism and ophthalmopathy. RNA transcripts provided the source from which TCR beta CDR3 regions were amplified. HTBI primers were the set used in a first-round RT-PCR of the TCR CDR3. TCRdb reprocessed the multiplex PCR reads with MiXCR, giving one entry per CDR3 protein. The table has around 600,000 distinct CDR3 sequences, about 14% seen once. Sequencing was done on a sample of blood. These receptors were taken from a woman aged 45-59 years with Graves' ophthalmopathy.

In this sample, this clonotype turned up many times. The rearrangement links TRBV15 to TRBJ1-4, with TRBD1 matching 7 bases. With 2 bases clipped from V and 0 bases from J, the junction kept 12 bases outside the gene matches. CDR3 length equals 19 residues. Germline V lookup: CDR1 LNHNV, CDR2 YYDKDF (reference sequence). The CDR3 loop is CATSRPPRQGGATNEKLFF. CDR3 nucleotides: TGTGCCACCAGCAGACCACCGAGACAGGGTGGAGCAACTAATGAAAAACTGTTTTTT.

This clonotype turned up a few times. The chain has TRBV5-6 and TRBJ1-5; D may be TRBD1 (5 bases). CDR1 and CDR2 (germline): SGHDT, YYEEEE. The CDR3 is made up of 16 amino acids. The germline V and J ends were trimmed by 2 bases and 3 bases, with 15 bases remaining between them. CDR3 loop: CASSFSPGDANQPQHF. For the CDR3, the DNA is TGTGCCAGCAGCTTTAGTCCGGGGGACGCCAATCAGCCCCAGCATTTT. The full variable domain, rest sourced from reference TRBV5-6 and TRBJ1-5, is DAGVTQSPTHLIKTRGQQVTLRCSPKSGHDTVSWYQQALGQGPQFIFQYYEEEERQRGNFPDRFSGHQFPNYSSELNVNALLLGDSALYLCASSFSPGDANQPQHFGDGTRLSIL.

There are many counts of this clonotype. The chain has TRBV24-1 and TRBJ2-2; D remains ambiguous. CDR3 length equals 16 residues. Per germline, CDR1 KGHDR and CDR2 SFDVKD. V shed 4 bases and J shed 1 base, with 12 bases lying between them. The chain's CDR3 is CATSDLQYRNTGELFF. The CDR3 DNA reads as TGTGCCACCAGTGACCTCCAATACAGGAACACCGGGGAGCTGTTTTTT.

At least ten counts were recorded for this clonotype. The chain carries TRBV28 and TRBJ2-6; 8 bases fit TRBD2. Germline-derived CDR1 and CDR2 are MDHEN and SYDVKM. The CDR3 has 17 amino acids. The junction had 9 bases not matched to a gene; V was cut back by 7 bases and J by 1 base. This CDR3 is CASTLAGKISGANVLTF. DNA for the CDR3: TGTGCCAGCACCCTAGCGGGTAAAATATCTGGGGCCAACGTCCTGACTTTC.

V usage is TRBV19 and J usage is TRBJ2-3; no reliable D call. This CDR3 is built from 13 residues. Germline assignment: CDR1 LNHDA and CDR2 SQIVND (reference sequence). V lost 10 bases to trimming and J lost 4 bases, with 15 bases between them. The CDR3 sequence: CATQAHGADTQYF. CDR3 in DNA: TGTGCCACCCAGGCCCATGGGGCAGATACGCAGTATTTT.

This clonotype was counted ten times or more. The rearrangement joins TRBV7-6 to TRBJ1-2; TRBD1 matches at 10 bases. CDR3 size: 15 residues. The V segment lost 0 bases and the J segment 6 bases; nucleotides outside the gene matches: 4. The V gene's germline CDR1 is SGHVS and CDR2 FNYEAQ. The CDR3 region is CASSLATGGADGYTF. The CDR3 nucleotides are TGTGCCAGCAGCTTAGCGACAGGGGGCGCGGATGGCTACACCTTC. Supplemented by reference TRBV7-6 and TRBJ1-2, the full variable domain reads GAGVSQSPRYKVTKRGQDVALRCDPISGHVSLYWYRQALGQGPEFLTYFNYEAQQDKSGLPNDRFSAERPEGSISTLTIQRTEQRDSAMYRCASSLATGGADGYTFGSGTRLTVV.

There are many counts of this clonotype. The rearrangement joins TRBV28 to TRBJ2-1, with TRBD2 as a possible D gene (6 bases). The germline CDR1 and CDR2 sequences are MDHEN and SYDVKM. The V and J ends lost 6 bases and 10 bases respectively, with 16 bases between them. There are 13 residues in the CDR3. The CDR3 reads CASSLLAGREQFF. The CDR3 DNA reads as TGTGCCAGCAGCTTACTAGCTGGTCGGGAGCAGTTCTTC.

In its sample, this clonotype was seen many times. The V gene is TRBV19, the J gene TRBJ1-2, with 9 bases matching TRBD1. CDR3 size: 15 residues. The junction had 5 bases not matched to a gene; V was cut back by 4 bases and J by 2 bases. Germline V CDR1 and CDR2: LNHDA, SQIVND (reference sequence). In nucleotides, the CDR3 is TGTGCCAGTAGTACCCGGGACAGGGCGAACTATGGCTACACCTTC. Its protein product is CASSTRDRANYGYTF.

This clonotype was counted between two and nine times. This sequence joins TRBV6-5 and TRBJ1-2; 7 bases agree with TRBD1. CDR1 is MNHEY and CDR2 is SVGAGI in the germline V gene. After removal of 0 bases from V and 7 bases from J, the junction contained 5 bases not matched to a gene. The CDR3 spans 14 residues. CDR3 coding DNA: TGTGCCAGCAGTTACTCTGGGACAGCCCTTGGCTACACCTTC. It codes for CASSYSGTALGYTF.

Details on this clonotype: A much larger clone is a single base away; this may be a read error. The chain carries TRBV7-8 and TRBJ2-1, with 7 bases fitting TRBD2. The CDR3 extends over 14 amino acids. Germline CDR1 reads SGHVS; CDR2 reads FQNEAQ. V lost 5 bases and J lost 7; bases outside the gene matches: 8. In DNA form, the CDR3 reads TGTGCCAGCAGCACTTGGACTAGATCTAATGAGCAGTTCTTC. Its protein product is CASSTWTRSNEQFF.

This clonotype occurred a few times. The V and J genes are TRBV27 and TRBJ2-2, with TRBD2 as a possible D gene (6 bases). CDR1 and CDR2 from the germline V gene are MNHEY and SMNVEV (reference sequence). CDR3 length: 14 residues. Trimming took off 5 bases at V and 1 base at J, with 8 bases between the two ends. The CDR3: CASSAGWNTGELFF. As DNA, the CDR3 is TGTGCCAGCAGTGCGGGGTGGAACACCGGGGAGCTGTTTTTT.

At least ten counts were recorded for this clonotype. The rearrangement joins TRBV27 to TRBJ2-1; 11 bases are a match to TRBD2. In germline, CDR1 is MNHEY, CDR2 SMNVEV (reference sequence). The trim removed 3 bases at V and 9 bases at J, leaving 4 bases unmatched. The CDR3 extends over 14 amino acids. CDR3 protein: CASSLSLAGVEQFF. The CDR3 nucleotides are TGTGCCAGCAGTTTGTCACTAGCGGGAGTTGAGCAGTTCTTC.

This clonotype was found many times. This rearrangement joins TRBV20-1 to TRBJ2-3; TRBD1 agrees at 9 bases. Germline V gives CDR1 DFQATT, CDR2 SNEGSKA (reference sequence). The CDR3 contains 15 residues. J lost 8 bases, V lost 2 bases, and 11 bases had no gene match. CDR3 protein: CSARNWDRESGTQYF. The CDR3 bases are TGCAGTGCTAGAAACTGGGACAGGGAGAGTGGTACGCAGTATTTT.

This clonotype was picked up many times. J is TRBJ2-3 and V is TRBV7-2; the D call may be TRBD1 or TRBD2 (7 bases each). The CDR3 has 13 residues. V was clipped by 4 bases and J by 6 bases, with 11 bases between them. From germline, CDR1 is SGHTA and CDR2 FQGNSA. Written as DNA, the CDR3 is TGTGCCAGCAGCTCAGGGGGGGTGGATACGCAGTATTTT. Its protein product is CASSSGGVDTQYF.

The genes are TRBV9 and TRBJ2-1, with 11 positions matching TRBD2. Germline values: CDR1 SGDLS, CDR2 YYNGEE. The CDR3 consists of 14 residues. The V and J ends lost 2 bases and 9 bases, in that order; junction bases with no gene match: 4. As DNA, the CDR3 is TGTGCCAGCAGCGTTAGCGGGAGGGCCGGTGAGCAGTTCTTC. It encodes CASSVSGRAGEQFF.

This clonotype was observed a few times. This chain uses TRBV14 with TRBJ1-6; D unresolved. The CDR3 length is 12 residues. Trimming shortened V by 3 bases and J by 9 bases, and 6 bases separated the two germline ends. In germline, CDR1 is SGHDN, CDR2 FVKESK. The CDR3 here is CASSHVGSPLHF. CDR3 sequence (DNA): TGTGCCAGCAGCCATGTGGGTTCACCCCTCCACTTT.

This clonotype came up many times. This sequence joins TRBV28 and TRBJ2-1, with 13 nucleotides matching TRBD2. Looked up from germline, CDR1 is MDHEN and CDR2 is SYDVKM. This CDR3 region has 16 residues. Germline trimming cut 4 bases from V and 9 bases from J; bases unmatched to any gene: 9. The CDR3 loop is CASSSLLAGGPREQFF. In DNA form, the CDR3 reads TGTGCCAGCAGTTCCCTACTAGCGGGAGGGCCACGTGAGCAGTTCTTC.

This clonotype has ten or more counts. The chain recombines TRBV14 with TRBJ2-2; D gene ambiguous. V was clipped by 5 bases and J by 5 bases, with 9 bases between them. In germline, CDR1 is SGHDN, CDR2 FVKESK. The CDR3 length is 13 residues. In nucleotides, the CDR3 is TGTGCCAGCAGCGAATGGGCAACCGGGGAGCTGTTTTTT. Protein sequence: CASSEWATGELFF.

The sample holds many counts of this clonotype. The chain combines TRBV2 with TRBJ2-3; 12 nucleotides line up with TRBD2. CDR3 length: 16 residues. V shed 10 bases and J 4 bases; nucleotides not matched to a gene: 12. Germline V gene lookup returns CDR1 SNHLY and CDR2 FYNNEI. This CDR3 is CATNPRLAGEADTQYF. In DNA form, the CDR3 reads TGTGCCACCAACCCCAGACTAGCGGGAGAGGCAGATACGCAGTATTTT. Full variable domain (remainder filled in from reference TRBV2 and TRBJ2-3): EPEVTQTPSHQVTQMGQEVILRCVPISNHLYFYWYRQILGQKVEFLVSFYNNEISEKSEIFDDQFSVERPDGSNFTLKIRSTKLEDSAMYFCATNPRLAGEADTQYFGPGTRLTVL.

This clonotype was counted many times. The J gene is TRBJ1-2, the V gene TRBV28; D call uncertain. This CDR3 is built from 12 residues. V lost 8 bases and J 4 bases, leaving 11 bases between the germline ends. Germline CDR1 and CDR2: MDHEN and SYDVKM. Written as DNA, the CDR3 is TGTGCCAGCCTGGGATTATCCTATGGCTACACCTTC. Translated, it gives CASLGLSYGYTF.

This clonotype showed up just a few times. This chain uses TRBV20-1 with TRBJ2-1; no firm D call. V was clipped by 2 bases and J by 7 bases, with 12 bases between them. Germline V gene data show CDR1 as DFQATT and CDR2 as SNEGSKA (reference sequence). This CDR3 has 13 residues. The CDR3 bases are TGCAGTGCTAGATCCCGACTTTGGAATGAGCAGTTCTTC. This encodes CSARSRLWNEQFF.

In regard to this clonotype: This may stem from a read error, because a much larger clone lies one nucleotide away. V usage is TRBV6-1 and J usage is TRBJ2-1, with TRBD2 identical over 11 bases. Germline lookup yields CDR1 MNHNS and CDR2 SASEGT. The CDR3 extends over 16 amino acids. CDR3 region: CTSNPFSGRAVEEQFF. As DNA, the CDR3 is TGTACCAGCAACCCTTTTAGCGGGAGGGCGGTGGAGGAGCAGTTCTTC.